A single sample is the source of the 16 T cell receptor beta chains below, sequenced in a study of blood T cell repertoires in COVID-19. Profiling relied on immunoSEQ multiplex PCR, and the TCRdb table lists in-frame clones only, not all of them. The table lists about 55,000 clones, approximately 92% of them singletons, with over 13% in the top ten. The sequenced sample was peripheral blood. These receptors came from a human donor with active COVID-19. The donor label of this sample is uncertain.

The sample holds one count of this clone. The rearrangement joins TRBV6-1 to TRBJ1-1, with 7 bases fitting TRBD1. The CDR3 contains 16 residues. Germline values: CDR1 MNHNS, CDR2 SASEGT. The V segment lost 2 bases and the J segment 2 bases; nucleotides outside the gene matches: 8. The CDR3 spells CASSEYSTGFNTEAFF. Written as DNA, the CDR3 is TGTGCCAGCAGTGAATACTCGACAGGGTTCAACACTGAAGCTTTCTTT.

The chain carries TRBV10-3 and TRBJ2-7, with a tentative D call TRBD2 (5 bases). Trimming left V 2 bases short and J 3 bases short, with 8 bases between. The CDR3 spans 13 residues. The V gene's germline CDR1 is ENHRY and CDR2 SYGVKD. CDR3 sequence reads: CAISELANYEQYV. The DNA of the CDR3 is TGTGCCATCAGTGAGCTAGCCAACTACGAGCAGTACGTC.

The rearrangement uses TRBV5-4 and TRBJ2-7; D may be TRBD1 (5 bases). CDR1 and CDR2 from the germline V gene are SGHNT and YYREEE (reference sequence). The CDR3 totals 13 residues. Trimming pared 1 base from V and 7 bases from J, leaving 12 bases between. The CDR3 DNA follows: TGTGCCAGCAGCTTGCAGGGATTAGAGGAGCAGTACGTC. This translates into CASSLQGLEEQYV.

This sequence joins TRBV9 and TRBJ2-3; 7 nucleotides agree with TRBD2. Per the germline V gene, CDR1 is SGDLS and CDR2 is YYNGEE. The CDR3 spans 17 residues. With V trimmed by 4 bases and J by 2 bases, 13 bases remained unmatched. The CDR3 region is CASSPRLAKTNTDTQYF. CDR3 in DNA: TGTGCCAGCAGCCCCCGACTAGCAAAAACCAACACAGATACGCAGTATTTT.

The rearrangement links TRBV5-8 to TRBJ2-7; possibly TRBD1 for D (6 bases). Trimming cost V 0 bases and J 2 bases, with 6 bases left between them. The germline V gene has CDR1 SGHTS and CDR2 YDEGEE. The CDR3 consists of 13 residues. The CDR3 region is CASSLGGPYEQYV. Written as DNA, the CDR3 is TGTGCCAGCAGCTTGGGGGGGCCCTACGAGCAGTACGTC.

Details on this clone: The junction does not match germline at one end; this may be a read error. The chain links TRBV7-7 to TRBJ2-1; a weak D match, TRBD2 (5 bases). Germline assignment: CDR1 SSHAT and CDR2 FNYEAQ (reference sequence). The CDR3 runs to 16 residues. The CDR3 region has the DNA TGTGCTAGCAGCTTAAGTCTAGCTTCTCGTGGCAATGAGCAGTTCTTC. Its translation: CASSLSLASRGNEQFF.

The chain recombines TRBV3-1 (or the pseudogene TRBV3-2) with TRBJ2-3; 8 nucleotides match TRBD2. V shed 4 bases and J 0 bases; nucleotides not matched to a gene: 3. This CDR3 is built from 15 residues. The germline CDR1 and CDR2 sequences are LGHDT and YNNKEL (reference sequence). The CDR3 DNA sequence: TGTGCCAGCAGCCCCGGGGGGGAAAGCACAGATACGCAGTATTTT. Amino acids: CASSPGGESTDTQYF.

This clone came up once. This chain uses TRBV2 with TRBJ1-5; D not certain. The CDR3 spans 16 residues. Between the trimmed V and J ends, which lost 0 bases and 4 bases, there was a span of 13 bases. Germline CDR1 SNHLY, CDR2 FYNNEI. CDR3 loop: CASSEALSQINQPQHF. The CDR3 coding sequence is TGTGCCAGCAGTGAAGCGCTTAGCCAGATTAATCAGCCCCAGCATTTT.

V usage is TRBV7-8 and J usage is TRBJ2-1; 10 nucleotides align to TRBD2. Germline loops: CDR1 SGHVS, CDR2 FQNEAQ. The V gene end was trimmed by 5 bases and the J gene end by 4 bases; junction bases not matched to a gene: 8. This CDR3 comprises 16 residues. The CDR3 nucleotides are TGTGCCAGCAGCCCAGGGGCTAGCGGGGGATACAATGAGCAGTTCTTC. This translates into CASSPGASGGYNEQFF.

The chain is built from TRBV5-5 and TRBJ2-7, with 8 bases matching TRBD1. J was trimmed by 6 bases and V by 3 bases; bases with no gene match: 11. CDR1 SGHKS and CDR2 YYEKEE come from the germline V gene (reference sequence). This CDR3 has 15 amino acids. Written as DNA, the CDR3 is TGTGCCAGCAGCTCGAGGACAGGGCACTCGGGCGAGCAGTACGTC. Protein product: CASSSRTGHSGEQYV.

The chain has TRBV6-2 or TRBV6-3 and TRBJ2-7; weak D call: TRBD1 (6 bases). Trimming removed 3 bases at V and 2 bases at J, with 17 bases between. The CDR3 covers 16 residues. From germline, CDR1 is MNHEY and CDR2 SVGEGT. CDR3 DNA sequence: TGTGCCAGCAGTTATTCCCAGGGGATCGTCACCTACGAGCAGTACGTC. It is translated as CASSYSQGIVTYEQYV.

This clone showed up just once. The CDR3 bases are TGTGCCACCAGCAGAGGTTGGGACAGGGACACAGATACGCAGTATTTT. Translated: CATSRGWDRDTDTQYF. This sequence joins TRBV15 and TRBJ2-3; 9 bases are shared with TRBD1. The germline V gene encodes CDR1 LNHNV and CDR2 YYDKDF (reference sequence). V was pared by 1 base and J by 2 bases, with 4 bases of the junction left unmatched. CDR3 length equals 16 residues. The variable domain in full, completed from reference TRBV15 and TRBJ2-3, reads DAMVIQNPRYQVTQFGKPVTLSCSQTLNHNVMYWYQQKSSQAPKLLFHYYDKDFNNEADTPDNFQSRRPNTSFCFLDIRSPGLGDTAMYLCATSRGWDRDTDTQYFGPGTRLTVL.

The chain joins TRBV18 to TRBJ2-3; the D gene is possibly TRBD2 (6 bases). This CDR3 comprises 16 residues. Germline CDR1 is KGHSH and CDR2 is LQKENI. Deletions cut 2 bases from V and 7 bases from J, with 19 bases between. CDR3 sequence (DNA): TGTGCCAGCTCACCAGGGACTCGCGGCCTCACTAATACGCAGTATTTT. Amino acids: CASSPGTRGLTNTQYF.

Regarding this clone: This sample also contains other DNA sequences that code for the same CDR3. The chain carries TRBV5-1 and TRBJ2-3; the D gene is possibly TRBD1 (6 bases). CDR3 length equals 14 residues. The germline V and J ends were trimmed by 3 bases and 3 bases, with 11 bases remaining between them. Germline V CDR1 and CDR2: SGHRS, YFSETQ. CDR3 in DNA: TGCGCCAGCAGCTCCGGGACACAGACAGATACGCAGTATTTT. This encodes CASSSGTQTDTQYF.

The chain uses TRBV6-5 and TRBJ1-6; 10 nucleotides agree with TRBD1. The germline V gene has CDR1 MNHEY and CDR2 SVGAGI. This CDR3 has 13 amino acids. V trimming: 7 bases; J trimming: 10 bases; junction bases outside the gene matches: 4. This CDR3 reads CASTDRGESPLHF. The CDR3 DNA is TGTGCCAGCACGGACAGGGGGGAGTCACCCCTCCACTTT.

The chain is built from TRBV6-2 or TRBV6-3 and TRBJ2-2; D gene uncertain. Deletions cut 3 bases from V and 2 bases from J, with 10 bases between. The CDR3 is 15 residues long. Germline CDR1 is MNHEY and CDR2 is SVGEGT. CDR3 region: CASSYLSLNTGELFF. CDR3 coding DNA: TGTGCCAGCAGTTATTTAAGCCTAAACACCGGGGAGCTGTTTTTT.